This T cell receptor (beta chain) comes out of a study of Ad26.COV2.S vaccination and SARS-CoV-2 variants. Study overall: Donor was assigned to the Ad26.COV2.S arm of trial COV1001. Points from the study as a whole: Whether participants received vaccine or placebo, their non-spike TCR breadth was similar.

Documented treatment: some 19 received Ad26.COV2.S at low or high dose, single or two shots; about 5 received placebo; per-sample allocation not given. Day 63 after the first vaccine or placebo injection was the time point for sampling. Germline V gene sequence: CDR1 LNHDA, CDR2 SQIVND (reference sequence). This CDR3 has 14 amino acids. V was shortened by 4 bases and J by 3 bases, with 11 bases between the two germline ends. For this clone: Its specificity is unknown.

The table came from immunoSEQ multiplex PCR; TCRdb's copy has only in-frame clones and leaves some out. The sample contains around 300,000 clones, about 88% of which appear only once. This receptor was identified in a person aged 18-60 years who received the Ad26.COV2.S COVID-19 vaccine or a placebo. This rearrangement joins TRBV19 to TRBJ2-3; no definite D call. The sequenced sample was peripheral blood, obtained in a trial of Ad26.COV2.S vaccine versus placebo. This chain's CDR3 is CASSSRAATDTQYF. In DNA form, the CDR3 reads TGTGCCAGTAGTAGCCGGGCGGCTACAGATACGCAGTATTTT.